The T cell receptor beta chain under discussion was sequenced for a study of beta chain features in type 1 diabetes. What was sequenced were expressed TCRB transcripts, since all of the isolated RNA had been reverse transcribed. This table comes from immunoSEQ multiplex PCR, and its TCRdb copy is limited to in-frame clones, with some not included. Of some 200,000 clones listed, approximately 11% are singletons. The CDR3 length is 14 residues. Germline CDR1 SGHTA, CDR2 FQGNSA. This clone was seen a few times. This TCR was sampled from a man between 18 and 35 years old in good health. The specimen sequenced was central memory CD4+ T cells from blood. V gene TRBV7-2 combines with J gene TRBJ2-5, with a possible D match to TRBD2 (6 bases). The end of the DNA is better explained by TRBJ2-7, so the J call may be wrong. The CDR3 DNA is TGTGCCAGCAGAGGCGGCGGGAACTCCTACGAGCAGTACTTC. It is translated as CASRGGGNSYEQYF.